A single sample is the source of the 6 T cell receptor beta chains below, sequenced in a study of CD8 T cells in Susac syndrome. An input of about 0.5 to 1 ug of RNA was subjected to reverse transcription using random hexamers. TCRdb called the immunoSEQ multiplex PCR reads again in MiXCR, with one record for every CDR3 protein. The repertoire holds fewer than 150,000 distinct CDR3 sequences, with approximately 93% as singletons. The sample comprised CD4+ T cells from PBMCs. The receptors were gathered from a human donor with multiple sclerosis.

This rearrangement joins TRBV7-9 to TRBJ1-5; D is unclear. CDR1 and CDR2 (germline): SEHNR, FQNEAQ (reference sequence). The CDR3 is made up of 16 amino acids. The V end was cut by 2 bases, the J end by 0 bases, with 11 bases between. In nucleotides, the CDR3 is TGTGCCAGCAGCTTAAAGAGACCCTTTAGCAATCAGCCCCAGCATTTT. It is translated as CASSLKRPFSNQPQHF. The full variable domain, completed using reference TRBV7-9 and TRBJ1-5, is DTGVSQNPRHKITKRGQNVTFRCDPISEHNRLYWYRQTLGQGPEFLTYFQNEAQLEKSRLLSDRFSAERPKGSFSTLEIQRTEQGDSAMYLCASSLKRPFSNQPQHFGDGTRLSIL.

The gene calls are TRBV7-2 and TRBJ1-2, with D uncertain. Germline values: CDR1 SGHTA, CDR2 FQGNSA. Deletions cut 0 bases from V and 11 bases from J, with 7 bases between. The CDR3 length is 11 residues. The CDR3 protein is CASSLASDYTF. CDR3 nucleotide sequence: TGTGCCAGCAGCTTAGCTTCCGATTACACCTTC.

This clonotype showed up just a few times. This chain links TRBV12-3 or TRBV12-4 with TRBJ1-3; D not certain. The CDR3 loop spans 15 amino acids. The V end lost 6 bases, the J end lost 2 bases, and 14 bases lay between the germline ends. CDR3 sequence (DNA): TGTGCCAGCAGCCCCGCCCTACGGGCTGGAAACACCATATATTTT. Translation gives CASSPALRAGNTIYF.

The chain couples TRBV5-1 to TRBJ1-2; 10 bases fit TRBD1. Germline V gene lookup returns CDR1 SGHRS and CDR2 YFSETQ. This CDR3 has 14 amino acids. V lost 4 bases and J lost 5; bases outside the gene matches: 5. The CDR3: CASSADRGGYGYTF. The CDR3 DNA is TGCGCCAGCAGCGCGGACAGGGGGGGGTATGGCTACACCTTC.

The chain is built from TRBV3-1 and TRBJ1-1; unclear D gene. Germline CDR1 is LGHDT and CDR2 is YNNKEL (reference sequence). Trimming cost V 1 base and J 5 bases, with 11 bases left between them. There are 14 residues in the CDR3. The CDR3 region is CASSQGVWGTEAFF. CDR3 sequence (DNA): TGTGCCAGCAGCCAAGGGGTTTGGGGAACTGAAGCTTTCTTT.

The chain couples TRBV7-2 to TRBJ2-3; D possibly corresponds to TRBD2 (6 bases). Germline V gives CDR1 SGHTA, CDR2 FQGNSA. The V and J ends lost 2 bases and 5 bases respectively, with 11 bases between them. CDR3 length: 14 amino acids. CDR3 sequence: CASSLSRGRDTQYF. For the CDR3, the DNA is TGTGCCAGCAGCTTAAGTCGGGGGAGAGATACGCAGTATTTT.